The T cell receptor (beta chain) described here comes from a study of blood T cells in healthy people across ages. Points from the study as a whole: A greater number of naive CD4+ cells and higher diversity distinguished long-lived donors from aged donors. There was no known CMV status for donors, so expanded clonotype changes were possibly confounded.

Points on this clonotype: Its antigen remains unknown.

A second PCR of roughly 7 to 11 cycles used a sample-barcoded 5' primer and a J-beta primer mix. TCRdb re-analysed the 5' RACE reads in MiXCR, keeping a single row per CDR3 protein. In the table there are roughly 1,700,000 distinct CDR3 sequences, 28% of which are singletons. The donors, all healthy, were Caucasians living in Russia, aged 6 to 90. Researchers isolated at least 6 million PBMCs per sample. Germline assignment: CDR1 DFQATT and CDR2 SNEGSKA (reference sequence). This CDR3 has 14 amino acids. The trim removed 5 bases at V and 7 bases at J, leaving 13 bases unmatched. The material sequenced was blood. The clonotype was recovered from a woman aged 30 to 39 in good health. V and J are TRBV20-1 and TRBJ2-7; 8 nucleotides line up with TRBD2. The chain's CDR3 is CSAPRGSGGGEQYF. In DNA form, the CDR3 reads TGCAGTGCTCCAAGAGGGAGCGGGGGAGGAGAGCAGTACTTC.